This T cell receptor beta chain was identified in a study of blood T cell repertoires in COVID-19. Study information: Italy, Spain and the United States were the sources of the convalescent and acute COVID-19 samples. Nucleic acid was either cDNA or gDNA, and it came from T cells, B-cell-depleted T cells, or PBMCs.

The sample holds one count of this clone. The study assigned cohorts using participant-reported clinical history. The CDR3 extends over 13 amino acids. CDR1 is SEHNR, CDR2 FQNEAQ, per germline (reference sequence). V lost 1 base, J lost 3 bases, and 6 bases lay in between. Per the study methods: Nucleated cell number was recorded as an estimate derived from reference gene primer amplification. Generated by immunoSEQ multiplex PCR, the TCRdb table keeps only in-frame clones and is missing some. The DNA was the basis for D and trimming; V, J and clone size are from that table. In the table there are approximately 260,000 clones, about nine tenths of which are singletons.

The specimen sequenced was PBMCs or T cells enriched from blood (not recorded which). The chain employs TRBV7-9 and TRBJ1-2; D might be TRBD1 (6 bases). The sequence derives from a woman aged 30 to 39 with acute COVID-19. CDR3 in DNA: TGTGCCAGCAGCTTAGGGACAGACTATGGCTACACCTTC. Translation: CASSLGTDYGYTF.